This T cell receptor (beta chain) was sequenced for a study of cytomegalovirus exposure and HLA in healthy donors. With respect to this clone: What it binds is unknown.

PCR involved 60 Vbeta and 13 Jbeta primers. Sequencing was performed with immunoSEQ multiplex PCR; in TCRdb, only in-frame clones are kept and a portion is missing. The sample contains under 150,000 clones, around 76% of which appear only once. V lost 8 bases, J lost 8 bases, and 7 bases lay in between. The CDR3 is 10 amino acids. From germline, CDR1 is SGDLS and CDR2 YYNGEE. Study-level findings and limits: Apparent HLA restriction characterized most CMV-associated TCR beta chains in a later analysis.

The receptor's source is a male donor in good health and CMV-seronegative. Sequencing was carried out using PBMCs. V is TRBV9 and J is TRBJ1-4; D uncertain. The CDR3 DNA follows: TGTGCCAGTGGAGGGGAAAAACTGTTTTTT. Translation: CASGGEKLFF.